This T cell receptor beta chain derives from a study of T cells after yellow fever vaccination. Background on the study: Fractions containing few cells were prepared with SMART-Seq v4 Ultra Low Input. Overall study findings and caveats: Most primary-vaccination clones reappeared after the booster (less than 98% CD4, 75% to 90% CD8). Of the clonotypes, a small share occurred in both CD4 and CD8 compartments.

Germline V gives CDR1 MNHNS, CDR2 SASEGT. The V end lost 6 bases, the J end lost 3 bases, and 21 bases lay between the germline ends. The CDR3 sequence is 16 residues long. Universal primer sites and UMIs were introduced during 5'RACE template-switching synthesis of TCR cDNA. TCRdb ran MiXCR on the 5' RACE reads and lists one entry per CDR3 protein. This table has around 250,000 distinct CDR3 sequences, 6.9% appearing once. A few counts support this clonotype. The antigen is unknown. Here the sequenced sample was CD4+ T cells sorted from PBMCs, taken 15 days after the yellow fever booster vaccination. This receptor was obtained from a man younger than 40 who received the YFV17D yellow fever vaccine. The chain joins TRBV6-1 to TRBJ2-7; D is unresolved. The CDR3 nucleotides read TGTGCCAGCAGCGTTGGGGTGGGAACCCCAAGCTACGAGCAGTACTTC. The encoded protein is CASSVGVGTPSYEQYF.